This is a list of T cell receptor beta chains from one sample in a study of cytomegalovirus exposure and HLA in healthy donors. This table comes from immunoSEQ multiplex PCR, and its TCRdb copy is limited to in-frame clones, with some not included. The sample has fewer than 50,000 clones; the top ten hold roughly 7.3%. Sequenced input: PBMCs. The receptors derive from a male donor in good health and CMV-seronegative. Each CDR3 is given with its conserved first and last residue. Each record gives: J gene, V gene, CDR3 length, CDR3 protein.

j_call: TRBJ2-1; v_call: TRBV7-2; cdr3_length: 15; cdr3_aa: CASSLGLAGGFEQFF
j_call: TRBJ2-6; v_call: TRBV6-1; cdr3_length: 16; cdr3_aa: CASSESGGSGANVLTF
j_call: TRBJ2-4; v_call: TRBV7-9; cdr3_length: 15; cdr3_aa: CASSLASGRGNIQYF
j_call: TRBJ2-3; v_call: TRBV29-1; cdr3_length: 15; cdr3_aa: CSARPGLAATDTQYF
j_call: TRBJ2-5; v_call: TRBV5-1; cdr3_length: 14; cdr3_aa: CASSPEGGQETQYF
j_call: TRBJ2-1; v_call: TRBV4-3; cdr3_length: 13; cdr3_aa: CASSYSSYNEQFF
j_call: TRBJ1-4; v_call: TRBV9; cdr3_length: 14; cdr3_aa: CASSVGQDPRKLFF
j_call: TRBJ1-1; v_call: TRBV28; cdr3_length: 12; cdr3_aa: CASRLDRRVAFF
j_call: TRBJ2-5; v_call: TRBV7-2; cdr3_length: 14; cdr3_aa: CASSFSGRGETQYF
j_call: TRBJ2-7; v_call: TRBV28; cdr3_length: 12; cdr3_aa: CASREGAYEQYF
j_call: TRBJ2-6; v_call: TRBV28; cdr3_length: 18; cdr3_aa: CASSPLLAGGSGANVLTF
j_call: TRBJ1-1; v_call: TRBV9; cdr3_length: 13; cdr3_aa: CASSATGYTEAFF
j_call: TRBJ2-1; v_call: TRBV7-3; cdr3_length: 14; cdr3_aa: CASSSTWENNEQFF
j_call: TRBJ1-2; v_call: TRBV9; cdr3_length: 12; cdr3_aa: CASSARGYGYTF
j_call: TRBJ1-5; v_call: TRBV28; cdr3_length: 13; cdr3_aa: CASRRDRNQPQHF
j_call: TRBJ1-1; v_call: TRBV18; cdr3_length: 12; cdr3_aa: CASSPTRREAFF
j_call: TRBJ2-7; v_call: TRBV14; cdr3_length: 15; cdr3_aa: CASSQALAASYEQYF
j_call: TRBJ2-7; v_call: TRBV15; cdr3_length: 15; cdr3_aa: CATSRGGSGGYEQYF
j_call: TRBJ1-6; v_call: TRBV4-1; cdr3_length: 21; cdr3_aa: CASSPTEGRSGQGFYNSPLHF
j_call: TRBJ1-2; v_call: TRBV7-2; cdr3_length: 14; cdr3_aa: CASSPRRGMDGYTF
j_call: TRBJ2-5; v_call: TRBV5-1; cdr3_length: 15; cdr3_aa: CASSQTLPYQETQYF
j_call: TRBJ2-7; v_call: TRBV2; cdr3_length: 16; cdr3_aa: CASSDILGQGASEQYF
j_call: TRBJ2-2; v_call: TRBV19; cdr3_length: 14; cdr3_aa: CASSITPGAGELFF
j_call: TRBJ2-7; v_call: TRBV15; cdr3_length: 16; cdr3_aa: CATSRVTGGGANEQYF
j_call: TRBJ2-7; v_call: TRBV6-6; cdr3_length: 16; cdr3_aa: CASSYGRSGQLYEQYF
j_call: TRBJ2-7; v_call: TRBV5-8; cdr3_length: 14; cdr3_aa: CASSRGAGAYEQYF
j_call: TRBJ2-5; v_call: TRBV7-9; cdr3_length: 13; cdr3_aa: CASSLMAEETQYF
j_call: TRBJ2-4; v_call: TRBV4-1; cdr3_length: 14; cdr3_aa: CASTPRPGLNIQYF
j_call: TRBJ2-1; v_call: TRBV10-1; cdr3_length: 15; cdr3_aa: CASGLGGTGHNEQFF
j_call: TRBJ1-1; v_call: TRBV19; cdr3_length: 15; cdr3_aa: CASSIASDSRRLAFF
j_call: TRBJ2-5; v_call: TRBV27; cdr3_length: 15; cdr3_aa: CASSKGLAGIETQYF
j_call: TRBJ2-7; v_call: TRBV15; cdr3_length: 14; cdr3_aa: CATSRQLGPYEQYF
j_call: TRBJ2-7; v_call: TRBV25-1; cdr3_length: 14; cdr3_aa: CASRSGQGAWEQYF
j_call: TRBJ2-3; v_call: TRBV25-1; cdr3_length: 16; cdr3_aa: CASAKIRGSSTDTQYF
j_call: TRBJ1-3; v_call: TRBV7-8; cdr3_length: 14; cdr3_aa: CASSLGHPGNTIYF
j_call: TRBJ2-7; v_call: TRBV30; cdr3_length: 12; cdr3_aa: CAWSSGTYEQYF
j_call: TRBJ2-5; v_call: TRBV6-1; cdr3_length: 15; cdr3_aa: CASSLTGTGQETQYF
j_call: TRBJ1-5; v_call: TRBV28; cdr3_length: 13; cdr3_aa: CASSTRGNQPQHF
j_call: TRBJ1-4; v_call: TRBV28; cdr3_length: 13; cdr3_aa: CASRPLGVEKLFF
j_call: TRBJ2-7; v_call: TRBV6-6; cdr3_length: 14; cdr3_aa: CASKLRGEVGEQYF
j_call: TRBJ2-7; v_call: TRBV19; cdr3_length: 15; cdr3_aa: CASSITSGLSYEQYF
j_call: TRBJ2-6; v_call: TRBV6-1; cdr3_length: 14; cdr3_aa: CASQGGPGANVLTF
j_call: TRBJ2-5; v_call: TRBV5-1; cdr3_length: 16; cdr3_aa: CASSPDSRGRKETQYF
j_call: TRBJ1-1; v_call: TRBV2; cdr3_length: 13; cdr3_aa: CASNRGMNTEAFF
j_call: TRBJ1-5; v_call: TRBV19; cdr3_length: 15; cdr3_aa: CASSIDQRRQQPQHF
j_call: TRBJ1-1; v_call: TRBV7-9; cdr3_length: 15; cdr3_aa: CASSFPGQGSTEAFF
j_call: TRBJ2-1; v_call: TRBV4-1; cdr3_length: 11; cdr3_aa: CASSQGFGQFF
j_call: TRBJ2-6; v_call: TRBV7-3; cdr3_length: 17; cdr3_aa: CASSRDSGGYGANVLTF
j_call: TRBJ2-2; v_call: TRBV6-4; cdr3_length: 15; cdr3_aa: CASSEGQPGTGELFF
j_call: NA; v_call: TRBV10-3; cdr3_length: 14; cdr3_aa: CAISESAGAYEQYF
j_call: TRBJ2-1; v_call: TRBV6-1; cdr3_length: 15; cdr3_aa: CASSERGAGVREQFF
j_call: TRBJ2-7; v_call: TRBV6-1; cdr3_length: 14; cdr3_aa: CASTLRTVLYEQYF
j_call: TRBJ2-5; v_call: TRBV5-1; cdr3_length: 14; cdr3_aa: CASSRGQGGETQYF
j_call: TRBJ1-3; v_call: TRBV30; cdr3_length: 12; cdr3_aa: CAWSVSSNTIYF
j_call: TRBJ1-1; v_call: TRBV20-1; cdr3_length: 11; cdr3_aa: CSRQKNTEAFF
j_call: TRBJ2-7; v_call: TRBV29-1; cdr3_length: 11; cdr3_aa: CSVELSYEQYF
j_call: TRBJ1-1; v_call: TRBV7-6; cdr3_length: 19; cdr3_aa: CATPPTGHPSGALNTEAFF
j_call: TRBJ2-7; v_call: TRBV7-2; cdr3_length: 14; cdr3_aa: CASSPRGGSYEQYF
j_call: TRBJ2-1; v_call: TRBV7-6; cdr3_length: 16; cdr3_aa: CASSPGVAGVKGEQFF
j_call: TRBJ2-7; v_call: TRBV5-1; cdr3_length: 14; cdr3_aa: CASSLTSGSTEQYF